These 8 T cell receptor beta chains were sequenced from one sample in a study of Ad26.COV2.S vaccination and SARS-CoV-2 variants. Stated treatment: about 20 received Ad26.COV2.S at low or high dose, single or two shots; a few received placebo; per-sample allocation not given. It was on day 63 after the first vaccine or placebo injection that samples were taken. Method: immunoSEQ multiplex PCR; TCRdb's copy keeps in-frame clones and lacks some. The table shows 320,000 or so clones, with 85% to 90% occurring only once. Specimen: peripheral blood, collected in a trial of Ad26.COV2.S vaccine versus placebo. The source is a person between 18 and 65 years old who received the Ad26.COV2.S COVID-19 vaccine or a placebo.

V is TRBV12-3 or TRBV12-4 and J is TRBJ2-3; D call uncertain. Trimming cost V 4 bases and J 4 bases, with 9 bases left between them. This CDR3 has 13 amino acids. The CDR3 DNA reads TGTGCCAGCAGTTGGGCTACCTCAGATACGCAGTATTTT. Amino acids: CASSWATSDTQYF.

This clone occurred once. The genes are TRBV5-1 and TRBJ1-2; 8 bases fit TRBD1. Trimming removed 0 bases from V and 1 base from J; junction bases left unmatched: 8. The CDR3 spans 17 residues. Germline V CDR1 and CDR2: SGHRS, YFSETQ. The CDR3 DNA reads TGCGCCAGCAGCTTGGGGACAGGGCAGGTTTATAACTATGGCTACACCTTC. It codes for CASSLGTGQVYNYGYTF.

The rearrangement joins TRBV28 to TRBJ1-4; possibly TRBD1 for D (5 bases). CDR3 length: 17 amino acids. Germline V gene lookup returns CDR1 MDHEN and CDR2 SYDVKM. V was pared by 3 bases and J by 3 bases, with 17 bases between. The DNA for the CDR3 is TGTGCCAGCAGTTTTGGGCTTGTCCTAGGGGCTAATGAAAAACTGTTTTTT. Translated: CASSFGLVLGANEKLFF.

The chain carries TRBV3-1 (or the pseudogene TRBV3-2) and TRBJ2-2, with D hard to call. Germline V gene lookup returns CDR1 LGHDT and CDR2 YNNKEL (reference sequence). The V and J ends lost 0 bases and 0 bases respectively, with 17 bases between them. CDR3 length: 19 residues. The CDR3 nucleotides read TGTGCCAGCAGCCAAGAAAGGGCGTCACGTGCCGCGAACACCGGGGAGCTGTTTTTT. Translation gives CASSQERASRAANTGELFF.

The chain employs TRBV15 and TRBJ2-5; D is possibly TRBD2 (5 bases). V gave up 1 base and J gave up 4 bases, with 16 bases separating them. The CDR3 is made up of 16 amino acids. Per the germline V gene, CDR1 is LNHNV and CDR2 is YYDKDF (reference sequence). This chain's CDR3 is CATSRVLSSEGETQYF. The DNA for the CDR3 is TGTGCCACCAGCAGAGTGCTGAGCTCCGAGGGAGAGACCCAGTACTTC. The entire variable domain, with the rest obtained from reference TRBV15 and TRBJ2-5, is as follows: DAMVIQNPRYQVTQFGKPVTLSCSQTLNHNVMYWYQQKSSQAPKLLFHYYDKDFNNEADTPDNFQSRRPNTSFCFLDIRSPGLGDTAMYLCATSRVLSSEGETQYFGPGTRLLVL.

This chain links TRBV18 with TRBJ2-5; TRBD1 matches 9 bases. V lost 2 bases and J lost 5; bases outside the gene matches: 6. The length of the CDR3 is 15 residues. Germline V gene sequence: CDR1 KGHSH, CDR2 LQKENI. CDR3 nucleotides: TGTGCCAGCTCACCAACGGGACAGGGCAAGGAGACCCAGTACTTC. As protein: CASSPTGQGKETQYF.

The chain employs TRBV13 and TRBJ2-5, with TRBD2 identical over 10 bases. V trimming: 5 bases; J trimming: 1 base; junction bases outside the gene matches: 4. The CDR3 loop spans 15 amino acids. Per germline, CDR1 PRHDT and CDR2 FYEKMQ (reference sequence). CDR3 in amino acids: CASSVPSGGQETQYF. CDR3 in DNA: TGTGCCAGCAGCGTCCCTAGCGGGGGCCAAGAGACCCAGTACTTC.

This clone was observed a few times. The genes are TRBV6-2 or TRBV6-3 and TRBJ2-1; 7 bases map to TRBD1. The CDR3 loop spans 18 amino acids. Germline V CDR1 and CDR2: MNHEY, SVGEGT. Unmatched junction bases numbered 17, after V lost 5 bases and J lost 4 bases. Here the CDR3 reads CASSAGTAVTNHYNEQFF. DNA of the CDR3: TGTGCCAGCAGTGCCGGGACAGCTGTCACGAACCATTACAATGAGCAGTTCTTC.